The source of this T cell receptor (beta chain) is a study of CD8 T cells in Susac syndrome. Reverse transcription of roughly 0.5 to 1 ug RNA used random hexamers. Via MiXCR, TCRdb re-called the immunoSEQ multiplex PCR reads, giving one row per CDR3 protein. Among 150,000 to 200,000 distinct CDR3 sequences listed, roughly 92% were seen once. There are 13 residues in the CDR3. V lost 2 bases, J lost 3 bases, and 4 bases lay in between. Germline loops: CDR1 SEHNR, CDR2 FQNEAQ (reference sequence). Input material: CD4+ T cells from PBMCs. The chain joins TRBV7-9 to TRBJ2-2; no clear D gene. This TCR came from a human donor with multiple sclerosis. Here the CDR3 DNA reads TGTGCCAGCAGCTTAAAGGACACCGGGGAGCTGTTTTTT. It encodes CASSLKDTGELFF.